This T cell receptor beta chain was recovered during a study of blood T cell repertoires in COVID-19 (TCRdb year 2020). Some background on the complete study: Collaborator samples came from the United States, Italy and Spain and covered acute and convalescent phases of COVID-19. The material from the prospective study consisted of cDNA or gDNA derived from T cells, B-cell-depleted T cells, or PBMCs. Deeply sampled blood TCRbeta repertoires from subjects exposed to, actively infected with, or recovered from COVID-19 were included in the dataset. The repertoires were made available in a free public database intended to serve as a resource for research on the immune response to SARS-CoV-2. Samples came from the ongoing ImmuneRACE study (first 160 participants) plus 1,254 subjects from 6 global collaborators. Nearly every sample came with metadata listing a de-identified subject ID, COVID-19 status, age in years and sex. HLA class I and class II types, where available, came from metadata supplied by the sample provider rather than from assay-based typing.

Worth noting for this clone: The antigen this receptor binds is unknown. Base qualities were left out, and no much larger clone turns up one base away.

Overall study results and their limits: How much clinical and demographic metadata was included differed by source and by participant, and the metadata was provided uncurated.

TCRbeta CDR3 regions were amplified from genomic DNA by means of the immunoSEQ Assay, a bias-controlled multiplex PCR. The paper's processing steps were these. Within the assay, amplification of reference gene primers was used to estimate how many nucleated cells each sample contained. Sequence reads were collapsed and filtered to measure the absolute abundance of every unique TCRbeta CDR3 rearrangement. For each sample, productive Simpson clonality was calculated as the square root of Simpson's diversity index across productive rearrangements. TCRdb re-hosts the immuneACCESS table, in-frame sequences only. Its copies lack some clones; in the studies checked, an unresolved V gene accounts for under half of them, and the cause for the rest is not known. Clone size and the V and J calls come from that table; the DNA yielded D and trimming. The table for this sample lists approximately 190,000 clones; about 83% of them were counted only once. 3% to 3.5% of the sample comes from the top ten.

In the prospective study, participants were roughly 18 to 100 years old, resided in about two dozen geographic areas of the United States, and were enrolled through a virtual design. In the prospective study, participants were assigned to cohorts based on the clinical history participants reported in a screening survey and a study questionnaire. A participant counted as exposed if, within 2 weeks of entering the study, that participant had been in contact with someone who had a PCR-confirmed or clinician-diagnosed COVID-19 case. In the prospective study, whole blood, serum and a nasopharyngeal or oropharyngeal swab were collected from each participant by mobile phlebotomists. Additional blood draws and questionnaires over a 2-month period could optionally be provided by prospective study participants. Prospective study blood samples were shipped either frozen or at room temperature before DNA extraction.

Reading the germline V gene gives CDR1 MNHEY and CDR2 SVGAGI. From cysteine to phenylalanine, the CDR3 is 13 amino acids long. CDR3 DNA only is kept here, 39 bases in frame from base 1. The germline V end is reduced by 6 bases and the J end by 3 bases; junction bases left unmatched: 0. This sequence uses TRBV6-5 and TRBJ2-2; 8 central nucleotides agree with TRBD1. Sequenced material: PBMCs or T cells enriched from blood (not recorded which). This clonotype was obtained from a woman aged 30 to 39 who had been exposed to COVID-19. This receptor has the CDR3 CASRTGDTGELFF. The nucleotide sequence is TGTGCCAGCAGGACAGGGGACACCGGGGAGCTGTTTTTT.